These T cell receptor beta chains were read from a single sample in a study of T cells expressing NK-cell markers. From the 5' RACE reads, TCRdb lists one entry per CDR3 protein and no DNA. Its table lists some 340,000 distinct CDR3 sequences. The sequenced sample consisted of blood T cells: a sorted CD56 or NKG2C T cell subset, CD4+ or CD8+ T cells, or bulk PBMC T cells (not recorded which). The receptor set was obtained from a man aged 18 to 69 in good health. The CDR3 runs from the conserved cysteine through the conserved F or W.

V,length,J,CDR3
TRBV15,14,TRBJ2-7,CATSTRDTSYEQYF
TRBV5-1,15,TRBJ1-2,CASSEAWGQDDGYTF
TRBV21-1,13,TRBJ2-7,CASSNPSRYEQYF
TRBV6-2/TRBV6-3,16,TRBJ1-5,CASTPEGSYRNQPQHF
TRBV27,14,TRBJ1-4,CASSDLGRSEKLFF
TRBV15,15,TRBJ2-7,CATSKTTGKFYEQYF
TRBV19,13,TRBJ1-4,CASRAPGIEKLFF
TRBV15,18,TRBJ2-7,CATSRVRTGLISAYEQYF
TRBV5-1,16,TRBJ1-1,CASSPDPSGQNTEAFF
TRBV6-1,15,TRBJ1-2,CASSEEGGANYGYTF